This is a list of T cell receptor beta chains from one sample in a study of blood T cell repertoires in COVID-19. Sequencing used immunoSEQ multiplex PCR; TCRdb keeps in-frame clones, though not all of them. The sample consists of 150,000 to 200,000 clones, around nine tenths of them appearing once. Material for sequencing was peripheral blood. The source of these receptors is a human donor in a cohort sampled during active COVID-19. Both conserved end residues are part of each CDR3. A D gene is named only where the DNA matches it firmly. Some rows have no size entry. The others give once, few or many, or a class for an expanded clone.

NA	TRBJ2-3	TRBD2	TRBV7-6	CASSQRGPTDTQYF	TGTGCCAGCAGCCAGCGGGGGCCCACAGATACGCAGTATTTT
NA	TRBJ1-1	NA	TRBV5-1	CASSLVAGGTEAFF	TGCGCCAGCAGCTTGGTCGCTGGGGGGACTGAAGCTTTCTTT
NA	TRBJ1-1	NA	TRBV5-1	CASSLRDTEAFF	TGCGCCAGCAGCTTACGAGACACTGAAGCTTTCTTT
NA	TRBJ2-7	NA	TRBV29-1	CSVEEQGVSSYEQYF	TGCAGCGTTGAAGAACAGGGCGTATCTTCCTACGAGCAGTACTTC
NA	TRBJ2-7	NA	TRBV5-6	CASSSYGDPYEQYF	TGTGCCAGCAGCTCATACGGAGACCCCTACGAGCAGTACTTC
once	TRBJ1-4	TRBD1	TRBV6-4	CASSDPGTGGDGEKLFF	TGTGCCAGCAGTGACCCCGGGACAGGGGGGGACGGTGAAAAACTGTTTTTT
NA	TRBJ1-2	TRBD1	TRBV28	CASSSSGTGGFGYTF	TGTGCCAGCAGTTCGTCCGGGACAGGGGGCTTTGGCTACACCTTC
once	TRBJ1-2	TRBD1	TRBV28	CASRPTGEHGYTF	TGTGCCAGCAGACCTACAGGGGAACATGGCTACACCTTC
NA	TRBJ1-6	NA	TRBV30	CAWSVEGLGNSPLHF	TGTGCCTGGAGTGTGGAGGGGTTGGGTAATTCACCCCTCCACTTT
NA	TRBJ2-5	NA	TRBV30	CAWRQFQETQYF	TGTGCCTGGAGACAGTTTCAAGAGACCCAGTACTTC
NA	TRBJ2-3	NA	TRBV19	CASNGARTDTQYF	TGTGCCAGTAATGGGGCCCGCACAGATACGCAGTATTTT